This T cell receptor (beta chain) was sequenced for a study of post-analysis software for immune sequencing data (dated by TCRdb to about 2015). For context, the study as a whole: Relapsing-remitting, secondary progressive and progressive-relapsing multiple sclerosis were recorded as disease courses, and subtype annotation was lacking for some patients. A subset of samples was prepared in parallel using single-end sample barcoding, then pooled and co-amplified after Illumina adapter ligation. Patient repertoires were compared against roughly 12 previously published healthy control repertoires from donors aged about 6 to 25 years. Results the study describes overall, beyond this receptor: About 5 TRBV segments, including TRBV5-6, TRBV5-1 and TRBV20-1, were significantly more frequent in patients than controls. Normalized Chao1 diversity was significantly lower in multiple sclerosis patients than controls, suggesting substantial peripheral T-cell clonal expansion. Direct clustering with F measure revealed strong co-clustering of samples prepared in the same batch, which led to a batch-effect correction. The control group was slightly older than the multiple sclerosis patient group.

The library was obtained by PCR. The sequencer was an Illumina HiSeq 2500. To reduce PCR and sequencing biases, unique molecular identifiers were incorporated into the TCR beta cDNA libraries. Every 1 to 10 million input T cells yielded roughly 500,000 cDNA molecules, meaning each molecule approximated one T cell. The patient libraries were prepared and sequenced with the same protocol used for the earlier healthy control dataset. Within a given batch, samples were prepared together, multiplexed and sequenced on the same HiSeq lane. Under the source paper's analysis protocol: Raw barcoded reads were processed with MIGEC, and single-read molecular identifier groups were discarded before consensus assembly and CDR3 extraction. VDJtools was used for post-analysis of the clonotype tables, and diversity was normalized by down-sampling every dataset to the size of the smallest sample. In repertoire overlap clustering, CDR3 amino acid sequences, but not nucleotide sequences, were matched to correct batch-related cross-sample contamination. Through fastp at Q25 and MiXCR, TCRdb rebuilt clones from the public reads, retaining in-frame beta chains. Each record represents a unique CDR3 protein, reported with the most common genes and DNA among its rows. The V and J calls and clone size come from TCRdb's table, not from the authors' own analysis. The sample contains 400,000 to 500,000 distinct CDR3 sequences, 39% of them found a single time. Around 8% of the sample is taken by the ten largest.

To demonstrate the VDJtools post-analysis software, TCR beta repertoires were profiled from the peripheral blood of about 13 young patients with multiple sclerosis. The multiple sclerosis patients were children and adolescents between roughly 6 and 16 years of age. As concerns this clonotype: Its antigen has not been determined. No base quality values were provided; no much bigger clone lies one nucleotide off.

Inclusive of the bounding cysteine and phenylalanine, the CDR3 is 13 residues long. CDR3 DNA is the only sequence kept; it has 39 bases, read in frame from the first base. After removal of 5 bases from V and 11 bases from J, the junction retains 14 bases not matched to a gene. The germline V gene (reference sequence) gives CDR1 as DFQATT and CDR2 as SNEGSKA. The chain was built from TRBV20-1 and TRBJ2-5, and 7 bases in between align with TRBD2. Specimen: blood. This TCR was recovered from a girl aged 2-10 years with multiple sclerosis. DNA sequence: TGCAGTGCTCTTGGGACTAAGCGGATGGTGCAGTACTTC. It specifies CSALGTKRMVQYF.